These 27 T cell receptor beta chains were all obtained from the same sample, sequenced in a study of cytotoxic CD8 clonotypes in ibrutinib-treated CLL. Libraries were prepared by immunoSEQ multiplex PCR; TCRdb keeps only in-frame clonotypes and omits some of them. The sample shows more than 8,500 clones, under 65% of them seen only once. Sequencing was performed on PBMCs, taken before ibrutinib treatment. The source is a human donor with chronic lymphocytic leukemia.

The chain employs TRBV7-9 and TRBJ1-1; D not certain. V lost 5 bases and J lost 5, with 18 bases in between. The germline CDR1 and CDR2 sequences are SEHNR and FQNEAQ (reference sequence). The CDR3 loop spans 15 amino acids. CDR3 in amino acids: CASSADLLEDTEAFF. CDR3 DNA sequence: TGTGCCAGCAGCGCAGATCTTTTGGAGGATACTGAAGCTTTCTTT. The variable domain in full, completed from reference TRBV7-9 and TRBJ1-1, reads DTGVSQNPRHKITKRGQNVTFRCDPISEHNRLYWYRQTLGQGPEFLTYFQNEAQLEKSRLLSDRFSAERPKGSFSTLEIQRTEQGDSAMYLCASSADLLEDTEAFFGQGTRLTVV.

This clone was observed a few times. This chain connects TRBV28 to TRBJ2-2; 8 bases line up with TRBD2. The length of the CDR3 is 17 residues. The V segment lost 1 base and the J segment 5 bases; nucleotides outside the gene matches: 9. The V gene's germline CDR1 is MDHEN and CDR2 SYDVKM. CDR3 nucleotide sequence: TGTGCCAGCAGTTTATTTACTAGCGGAGTGAGGACCGGGGAGCTGTTTTTT. This encodes CASSLFTSGVRTGELFF.

This clone came up once. This chain links TRBV27 with TRBJ2-2; 7 nucleotides line up with TRBD2. The CDR3 is 15 amino acids. CDR1 and CDR2 from the germline V gene are MNHEY and SMNVEV (reference sequence). J lost 6 bases, V lost 3 bases, and 7 bases had no gene match. The CDR3 DNA follows: TGTGCCAGCAGTTTGTTCGGGCTAGCGGCCGGGGAGCTGTTTTTT. Protein product: CASSLFGLAAGELFF.

The V call is TRBV28, the J call TRBJ1-3; D possibly corresponds to TRBD1 (5 bases). The CDR3 loop spans 14 amino acids. CDR1 is MDHEN and CDR2 is SYDVKM in the germline V gene. Deletions cut 2 bases from V and 0 bases from J, with 5 bases between. The CDR3 is CASSLGHSGNTIYF. The CDR3 DNA reads as TGTGCCAGCAGTTTAGGACACTCTGGAAACACCATATATTTT.

This clone was counted a single time. The genes are TRBV4-1 and TRBJ2-7; 12 nucleotides align to TRBD2. The V gene end was trimmed by 0 bases and the J gene end by 2 bases; junction bases not matched to a gene: 5. This CDR3 region has 17 residues. CDR1 and CDR2 from the germline V gene are MGHRA and YSYEKL. The CDR3, as DNA: TGCGCCAGCAGCCAAGACGCGTCTAGCGGGAGGGCCTACGAGCAGTACTTC. This translates into CASSQDASSGRAYEQYF.

This clone was recorded a few times. The chain combines TRBV6-1 with TRBJ1-1; D is undetermined. Germline CDR1 is MNHNS and CDR2 is SASEGT. Trimming stripped 11 bases from V and 3 bases from J, with 16 bases between. The length of the CDR3 is 13 residues. The CDR3 nucleotides are TGTGCCCCCAGCGGCAACTTACACACTGAAGCTTTCTTT. Amino acid sequence: CAPSGNLHTEAFF.

This chain links TRBV29-1 with TRBJ2-7, with D hard to call. Germline V gene lookup returns CDR1 SQVTM and CDR2 ANQGSEA. Trimming stripped 4 bases from V and 6 bases from J, with 10 bases between. The CDR3 is made up of 11 amino acids. This CDR3 is CSVAGPSEQYF. For the CDR3, the DNA is TGCAGCGTTGCTGGGCCCAGCGAGCAGTACTTC.

This chain connects TRBV19 to TRBJ1-1, with D perhaps matching TRBD1 (5 bases). The germline V and J ends were trimmed by 8 bases and 4 bases, with 11 bases remaining between them. The germline V gene encodes CDR1 LNHDA and CDR2 SQIVND (reference sequence). There are 12 residues in the CDR3. CDR3 bases: TGTGCCAGTCGCGTGGGGCCCACTGAAGCTTTCTTT. Amino acid sequence: CASRVGPTEAFF.

This clone was counted between two and nine times. The chain has TRBV6-5 and TRBJ1-1; weak D call: TRBD1 (5 bases). The CDR3 covers 11 residues. Germline assignment: CDR1 MNHEY and CDR2 SVGAGI. V was clipped by 7 bases and J by 4 bases, with 7 bases between them. In DNA form, the CDR3 reads TGTGCCAGCACTCAGGGCACTGAAGCTTTCTTT. Protein sequence: CASTQGTEAFF.

This clone occurred a few times. V and J are TRBV30 and TRBJ1-3; D possibly corresponds to TRBD1 (6 bases). Germline V lookup: CDR1 GTSNPN, CDR2 SVGIG (reference sequence). The V end was cut by 0 bases, the J end by 3 bases, with 12 bases between. The CDR3 is 15 amino acids. In DNA form, the CDR3 reads TGTGCCTGGAGTGTACGGGGGGCCAGTGGAAACACCATATATTTT. The encoded protein is CAWSVRGASGNTIYF. Full variable domain (remainder filled in from reference TRBV30 and TRBJ1-3): SQTIHQWPATLVQPVGSPLSLECTVEGTSNPNLYWYRQAAGRGLQLLFYSVGIGQISSEVPQNLSASRPQDRQFILSSKKLLLSDSGFYLCAWSVRGASGNTIYFGEGSWLTVV.

The V call is TRBV6-1, the J call TRBJ2-2; D remains ambiguous. This CDR3 is built from 11 residues. The germline V gene has CDR1 MNHNS and CDR2 SASEGT. The V gene lost 6 bases and the J gene lost 10 bases, with 9 bases spanning the gap. DNA of the CDR3: TGTGCCAGCAGCCCTCACGCGGAGCTGTTTTTT. Translating gives CASSPHAELFF.

The V and J genes are TRBV6-1 and TRBJ1-3; D is ambiguous. The CDR3 consists of 14 residues. The germline V gene encodes CDR1 MNHNS and CDR2 SASEGT. Trimming cost V 6 bases and J 0 bases, with 9 bases left between them. CDR3 protein: CASRPGTSGNTIYF. The CDR3 nucleotides are TGTGCCAGCAGGCCGGGAACCTCTGGAAACACCATATATTTT.

This clone was seen only a few times. V usage is TRBV27 and J usage is TRBJ1-1; TRBD1 matches 7 bases. Germline V gene lookup returns CDR1 MNHEY and CDR2 SMNVEV (reference sequence). Germline trimming cut 5 bases from V and 5 bases from J; bases unmatched to any gene: 8. The length of the CDR3 is 14 residues. Written as DNA, the CDR3 is TGTGCCAGCAGTCTGAACAGGGGAGGGACTGAAGCTTTCTTT. Protein: CASSLNRGGTEAFF.

The chain employs TRBV2 and TRBJ1-2, with a tentative D call TRBD1 (6 bases). V lost 8 bases and J 4 bases, leaving 20 bases between the germline ends. Germline V lookup: CDR1 SNHLY, CDR2 FYNNEI. The length of the CDR3 is 15 residues. The CDR3 is CASPSGGRIVYGYTF. The CDR3 bases are TGTGCCAGCCCCAGTGGGGGGCGCATAGTCTATGGCTACACCTTC. Based on the CDR3 plus reference TRBV2 and TRBJ1-2, the full variable domain is EPEVTQTPSHQVTQMGQEVILRCVPISNHLYFYWYRQILGQKVEFLVSFYNNEISEKSEIFDDQFSVERPDGSNFTLKIRSTKLEDSAMYFCASPSGGRIVYGYTFGSGTRLTVV.

The rearrangement joins TRBV6-4 to TRBJ1-1, with 11 nucleotides matching TRBD1. After removal of 3 bases from V and 3 bases from J, the junction contained 0 bases not matched to a gene. CDR1 is MRHNA and CDR2 is SNTAGT in the germline V gene. The CDR3 has 14 residues. The CDR3: CASSEGQGDTEAFF. CDR3 DNA sequence: TGTGCCAGCAGTGAGGGACAGGGGGACACTGAAGCTTTCTTT.

The rearrangement uses TRBV6-6 and TRBJ2-5; 8 bases line up with TRBD2. Germline V CDR1 and CDR2: MNHNY, SVGAGI (reference sequence). With 7 bases clipped from V and 5 bases from J, the junction kept 12 bases outside the gene matches. This CDR3 has 15 amino acids. The CDR3 DNA reads TGTGCCAGCACCCCACCCGGGGGGGCCGTGGAGACCCAGTACTTC. This codes for CASTPPGGAVETQYF.

This sequence joins TRBV13 and TRBJ2-3, with D possibly matching TRBD2 (6 bases). Trimming removed 11 bases at V and 3 bases at J, with 18 bases between. The V gene's germline CDR1 is PRHDT and CDR2 FYEKMQ (reference sequence). CDR3 length: 14 residues. CDR3 sequence: CASRSFGGTDTQYF. In nucleotides, the CDR3 is TGTGCCTCGAGGAGCTTTGGGGGGACAGATACGCAGTATTTT.

This clone has more than one count but fewer than ten. V is TRBV10-3 and J is TRBJ2-2; perhaps TRBD2 as D (6 bases). Germline CDR1 ENHRY, CDR2 SYGVKD. The CDR3 is 12 amino acids. The V end was cut by 10 bases, the J end by 5 bases, with 11 bases between. The CDR3 region is CATSDGTGELFF. CDR3 DNA: TGTGCCACTAGCGACGGGACCGGGGAGCTGTTTTTT.

The chain uses TRBV18 and TRBJ1-1; D gene ambiguous. This CDR3 has 13 amino acids. V was trimmed by 2 bases and J by 3 bases, leaving 7 bases between them. Germline CDR1 and CDR2: KGHSH and LQKENI. Here the CDR3 DNA reads TGTGCCAGCTCACCAGTCCAACACACTGAAGCTTTCTTT. Translating it yields CASSPVQHTEAFF.

This clone has just one count. The chain uses TRBV27 and TRBJ1-1; D ambiguous. Trimming left V 3 bases short and J 2 bases short, with 10 bases between. CDR1 is MNHEY, CDR2 SMNVEV, per germline (reference sequence). The CDR3 is 14 amino acids. CDR3 sequence: CASSFRTDNTEAFF. The CDR3 nucleotides read TGTGCCAGCAGTTTTCGGACGGATAACACTGAAGCTTTCTTT.

The V call is TRBV2, the J call TRBJ1-2; TRBD1 aligns across 7 bases. Germline CDR1 is SNHLY and CDR2 is FYNNEI. This CDR3 spans 12 amino acids. The V and J ends lost 10 bases and 4 bases, in that order; junction bases with no gene match: 6. In DNA form, the CDR3 reads TGTGCCACCACAGGGGCTGGCTATGGCTACACCTTC. This translates into CATTGAGYGYTF.

The CDR3 is CASRGSVSWAQPQHF. CDR3 sequence (DNA): TGTGCCAGCAGGGGGTCCGTTAGCTGGGCACAGCCCCAGCATTTT. The V and J genes are TRBV2 and TRBJ1-5; D not certain. Looked up from germline, CDR1 is SNHLY and CDR2 is FYNNEI. Trimming took 6 bases from V and 7 from J, leaving 19 bases between them. This CDR3 is built from 15 residues.

The chain links TRBV5-8 to TRBJ2-5, with 10 bases that match TRBD1. Germline trimming cut 4 bases from V and 10 bases from J; bases unmatched to any gene: 7. This CDR3 contains 13 residues. Germline CDR1 and CDR2: SGHTS and YDEGEE. The CDR3 bases are TGTGCCAGCAGCGGCACAAGGACAGGGGGCCAGTACTTC. The encoded protein is CASSGTRTGGQYF.

The chain carries TRBV9 and TRBJ2-7; 11 nucleotides agree with TRBD2. Per the germline V gene, CDR1 is SGDLS and CDR2 is YYNGEE. The CDR3 covers 14 residues. After removal of 0 bases from V and 4 bases from J, the junction contained 0 bases not matched to a gene. In DNA form, the CDR3 reads TGTGCCAGCAGCGTAGCTAGCGGGGGGTACGAGCAGTACTTC. Its protein is CASSVASGGYEQYF. Filled out from reference TRBV9 and TRBJ2-7, the complete variable domain reads DSGVTQTPKHLITATGQRVTLRCSPRSGDLSVYWYQQSLDQGLQFLIQYYNGEERAKGNILERFSAQQFPDLHSELNLSSLELGDSALYFCASSVASGGYEQYFGPGTRLTVT.

This chain links TRBV7-2 with TRBJ2-4, with D unclear. V was clipped by 5 bases and J by 6 bases, with 20 bases between them. CDR1 and CDR2 from the germline V gene are SGHTA and FQGNSA. This CDR3 has 16 residues. CDR3 DNA sequence: TGTGCCAGCAGCGCATCCGCTGGGGTCCGTGGAAACATTCAGTACTTC. Translation gives CASSASAGVRGNIQYF.

The V and J genes are TRBV6-4 and TRBJ2-1; D might be TRBD1 or TRBD2, each matching 5 bases. This CDR3 is built from 13 residues. Deletions cut 2 bases from V and 9 bases from J, with 11 bases between. The germline CDR1 and CDR2 sequences are MRHNA and SNTAGT. The CDR3 here is CASSDEGWSEQFF. CDR3 nucleotides: TGTGCCAGCAGTGACGAGGGGTGGAGTGAGCAGTTCTTC.

V and J are TRBV7-8 and TRBJ1-3; possibly TRBD1 for D (5 bases). V dropped 1 base and J dropped 3 bases, with 13 bases sitting between them. This CDR3 comprises 16 residues. Germline CDR1 SGHVS, CDR2 FQNEAQ. The CDR3, as DNA: TGTGCCAGCAGCTTAGAGCGGGGCAGGGATGGAAACACCATATATTTT. It is translated as CASSLERGRDGNTIYF.